This T cell receptor beta chain was observed in a study of persistence of HIV-infected CD4 T cells (TCRdb year 2020). As for the study more broadly: The median time the participants had spent on suppressive ART was over six years. Peripheral blood samples of up to roughly 180 mL were taken at multiple time points, with the exception of two participants who underwent leukapheresis at a single time point. Anti-CD3/anti-CD28 stimulation activated a higher proportion of cells, with a lower memory fraction, than antigen stimulation. The study isolated CMV- and HIV-1 Gag-responding CD4+ T cells from ART-treated individuals to examine antigen-driven clonal expansion of HIV-1-infected cells. The clonality of all cells in each sorted population was assessed by TCRbeta sequencing, whereas the clonality of infected cells was assessed by proviral sequencing. In the cross-participant TCR cluster analysis, about 8 participants were included for CMV and over five participants were included for Gag. What the study reported, not specific to this receptor: The study involved few individuals and tested only a limited range of antigens. Significantly lower TCRbeta richness was observed in CMV- and Gag-responding cells than in anti-CD3/anti-CD28-responding cells, and higher oligoclonality was observed in CMV-responding cells than in CD3/CD28-stimulated and Gag-responding cells. Antigen-responding cells were enriched for degenerate expanded CDR3beta sequences, which suggests convergent selection of CD4+ responses to CMV and Gag. Bulk TCR analyses could not be limited to the rare CMV-responding cells that actually contained HIV-1 proviruses. Within the same sorted populations, TCR oligoclonality correlated with proviral oligoclonality.

Interpreted using the paper, the treatment or condition label stands for: suppressive antiretroviral therapy. As a nonspecific positive control representing the CD4+ T cell repertoire, cells were stimulated with anti-CD3/anti-CD28 magnetic beads. Responding CD4+ T cells were sorted by upregulation of both CD40 ligand and CD69. HIV-1-infected adults in whom suppressive ART had been started during chronic infection were enrolled as participants. For at least 4 years, participants had undetectable plasma HIV-1 RNA, below 50 copies/mL. To be included, participants needed a CD4+ T cell count above 400 cells/uL and a positive CMV serology. Before stimulation, PBMCs were isolated using density centrifugation and depleted of CD8+ T cells. CD8-depleted PBMCs were stimulated for 15 to 20 hours with anti-CD28/CD49d costimulation, CD40-blocking antibody and enfuvirtide to prevent new infections. Cells were sorted on a Beckman Coulter MoFlo Legacy or XDP sorter, with propidium iodide excluding dead cells. Genomic DNA was extracted using the QIAamp DNA Mini Kit for samples with more than one million cells and using the Quick-DNA Microprep Kit for all other samples.

At the junction V is shortened by 3 bases and J by 3 bases, with 10 bases in between. The CDR3 measures 13 amino acids from cysteine to phenylalanine. Only the CDR3 portion is preserved as DNA: 39 bases, with reading frame beginning at the first base. Based on the germline V gene, the CDR1 and CDR2 sequences are SGHRS and YFSETQ. The immunoSEQ hsTCRB assay version 4 in survey mode was used to sequence TCRbeta repertoires from genomic DNA. Genomic DNA was diluted to 10 ng/uL, using up to roughly 1 ug per sample for TCRbeta sequencing. The study's processing was this. ImmunoSeq Analyzer 3.0 was used for analysis of TCRbeta data, and diversity was computed on productive nucleotide rearrangements. Using the Immunarch R package, the improved Chao index served to estimate lower-bound TCR diversity and the Gini coefficient served to estimate clonality. Different nucleotide rearrangements encoding the same CDR3beta amino acid sequence were counted as distinct clonotypes. TCRbeta sequences significantly enriched in antigen-responding cells relative to anti-CD3/anti-CD28-activated cells were identified by differential abundance analysis. Using predicted peptide-MHC specificity as the basis, GLIPH2 grouped TCRs into clusters, both for each participant individually and for the merged data sets that combined participants. The clones in this table, taken by TCRdb from immuneACCESS, are in-frame only. Not every clone is retained; where verified, under half of the shortfall comes from an unresolved V gene, and the cause of the rest is unknown. The DNA was the basis for D and trimming; V, J and clone size are from that table. The sample yields tens of thousands of clones; approximately 86% were counted once. The ten most abundant clones make up 1.3% of the sample.

A remark on this clone: Its antigen is still unknown. No base quality information exists; no much larger clone differs at one position.

Sequenced material: CD4+ T cells sorted from PBMCs after approximately 18-hour stimulation, taken from a patient who received antiretroviral therapy. Taken with the paper, the label for cell subset or site translates to: CD40L+CD69+ CD4 T cells responding to anti-CD3/anti-CD28 beads, representing the overall repertoire. The chain uses TRBV5-1 and TRBJ2-7; confidence is insufficient to name the D gene. This TCR came from an adult man with HIV who was CMV-seropositive. The CDR3 has the sequence CASSSQYLYEQYF. The DNA sequence reads TGCGCCAGCAGCTCGCAGTACCTCTACGAGCAGTACTTC.